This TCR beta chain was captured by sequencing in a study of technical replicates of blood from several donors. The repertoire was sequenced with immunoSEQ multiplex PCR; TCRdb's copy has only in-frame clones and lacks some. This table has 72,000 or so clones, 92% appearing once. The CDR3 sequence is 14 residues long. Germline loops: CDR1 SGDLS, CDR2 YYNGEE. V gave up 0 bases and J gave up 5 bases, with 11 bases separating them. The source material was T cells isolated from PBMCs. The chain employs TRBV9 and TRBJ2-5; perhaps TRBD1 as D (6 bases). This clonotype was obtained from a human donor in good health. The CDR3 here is CASSVVGQGETQYF. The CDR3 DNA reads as TGTGCCAGCAGCGTAGTAGGGCAGGGGGAGACCCAGTACTTC.